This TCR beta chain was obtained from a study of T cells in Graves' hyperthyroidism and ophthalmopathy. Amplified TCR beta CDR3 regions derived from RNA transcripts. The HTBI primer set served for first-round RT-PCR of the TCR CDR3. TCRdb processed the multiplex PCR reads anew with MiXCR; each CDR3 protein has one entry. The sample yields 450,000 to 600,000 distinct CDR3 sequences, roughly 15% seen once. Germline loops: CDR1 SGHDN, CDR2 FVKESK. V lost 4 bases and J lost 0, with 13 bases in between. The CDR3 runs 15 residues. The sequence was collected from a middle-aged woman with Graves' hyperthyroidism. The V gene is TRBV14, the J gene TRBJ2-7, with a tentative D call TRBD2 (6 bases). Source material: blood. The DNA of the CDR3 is TGTGCCAGCAGCCTCGCTAGCGCCGCCTCCTACGAGCAGTACTTC. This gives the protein CASSLASAASYEQYF.